This T cell receptor beta chain is drawn from a study of blood T cell repertoires in COVID-19. Overall study context: Italy, Spain and the United States were the sources of the convalescent and acute COVID-19 samples.

Authors' analysis steps: Scientists estimated how many nucleated cells there were by amplifying reference gene primers. The table came from immunoSEQ multiplex PCR; TCRdb's copy has only in-frame clones and leaves some out. Clone size and the V and J calls come from that table; the DNA yielded D and trimming. Here the sample spans 100,000 to 150,000 clones, about four fifths being singletons. The TCR comes from a man aged 35-49 years with active or convalescent COVID-19. The sequencing input was peripheral blood.

As DNA, the CDR3 is TGTGCCAGCAGTTACTCCCAGGGGATCGGCAATCAGCCCCAGCATTTT. Its protein product is CASSYSQGIGNQPQHF. This rearrangement joins TRBV6-2 or TRBV6-3 to TRBJ1-5, with D possibly being TRBD1 (6 bases). The CDR3 totals 16 residues. Per the germline V gene, CDR1 is MNHEY and CDR2 is SVGEGT. V lost 0 bases to trimming and J lost 2 bases, with 11 bases between them.